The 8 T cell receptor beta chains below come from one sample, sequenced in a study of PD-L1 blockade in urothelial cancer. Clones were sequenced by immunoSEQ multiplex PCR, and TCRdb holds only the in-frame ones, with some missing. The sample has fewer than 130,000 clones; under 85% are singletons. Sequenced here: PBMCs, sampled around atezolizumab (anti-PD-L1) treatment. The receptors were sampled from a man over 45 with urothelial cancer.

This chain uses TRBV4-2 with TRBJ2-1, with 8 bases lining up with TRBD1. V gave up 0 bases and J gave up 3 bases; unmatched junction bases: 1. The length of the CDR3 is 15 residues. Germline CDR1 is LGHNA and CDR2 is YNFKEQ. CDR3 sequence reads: CASSQETGVYNEQFF. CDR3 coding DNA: TGTGCCAGCAGCCAAGAGACAGGGGTCTACAATGAGCAGTTCTTC.

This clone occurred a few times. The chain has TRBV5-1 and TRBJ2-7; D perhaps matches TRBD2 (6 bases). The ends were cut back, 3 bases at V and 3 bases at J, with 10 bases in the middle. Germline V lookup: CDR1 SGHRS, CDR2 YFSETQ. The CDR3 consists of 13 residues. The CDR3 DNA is TGCGCCAGCAGCTCTTTCGGGGGCTACGAGCAGTACTTC. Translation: CASSSFGGYEQYF.

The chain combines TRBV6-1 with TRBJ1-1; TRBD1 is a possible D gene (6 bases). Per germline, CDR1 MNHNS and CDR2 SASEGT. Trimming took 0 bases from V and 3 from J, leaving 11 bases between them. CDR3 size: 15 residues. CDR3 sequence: CASSEAISGDTEAFF. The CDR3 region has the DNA TGTGCCAGCAGTGAAGCCATCTCAGGGGACACTGAAGCTTTCTTT.

The CDR3 coding sequence is TGTGCCAGTAGTACGTTTGGGCGGACTTACAATGAGCAGTTCTTC. This sequence encodes CASSTFGRTYNEQFF. The chain joins TRBV19 to TRBJ2-1; D may be TRBD2 (5 bases). Germline-derived CDR1 and CDR2 are LNHDA and SQIVND (reference sequence). V lost 4 bases and J 4 bases, leaving 14 bases between the germline ends. This CDR3 region has 15 residues.

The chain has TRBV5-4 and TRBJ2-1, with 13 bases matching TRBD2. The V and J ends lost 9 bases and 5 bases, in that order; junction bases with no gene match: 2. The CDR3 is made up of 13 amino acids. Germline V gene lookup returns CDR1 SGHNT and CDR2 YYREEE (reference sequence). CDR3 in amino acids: CATTSGRDNEQFF. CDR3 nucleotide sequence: TGTGCCACCACTAGCGGGAGGGACAATGAGCAGTTCTTC.

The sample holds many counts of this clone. CDR3 sequence: CASRRTVSARTDTQYF. The CDR3 DNA reads as TGTGCCAGCAGGCGTACGGTTAGCGCACGCACAGATACGCAGTATTTT. The V call is TRBV28, the J call TRBJ2-3, with D possibly TRBD2 on 5 matching bases. This CDR3 has 16 amino acids. Looked up from germline, CDR1 is MDHEN and CDR2 is SYDVKM. With 6 bases removed from V and 1 base from J, the gap between germline ends came to 17 bases.

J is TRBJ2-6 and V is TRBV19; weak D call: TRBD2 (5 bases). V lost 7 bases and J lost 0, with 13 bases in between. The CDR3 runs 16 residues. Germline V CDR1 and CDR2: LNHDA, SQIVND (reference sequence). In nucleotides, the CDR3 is TGTGCCAGTATTCCGCGGGTCCACTCTGGGGCCAACGTCCTGACTTTC. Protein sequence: CASIPRVHSGANVLTF.

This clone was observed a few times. CDR3 loop: CASSRPGQGVVEQYF. CDR3 DNA sequence: TGTGCCAGCAGCCGACCGGGACAGGGGGTAGTTGAGCAGTACTTC. This sequence joins TRBV28 and TRBJ2-7; 11 bases fit TRBD1. The CDR3 consists of 15 residues. Germline CDR1 MDHEN, CDR2 SYDVKM. V lost 6 bases, J lost 7 bases, and 11 bases stayed unmatched. Together with reference TRBV28 and TRBJ2-7, the CDR3 gives the full variable domain: DVKVTQSSRYLVKRTGEKVFLECVQDMDHENMFWYRQDPGLGLRLIYFSYDVKMKEKGDIPEGYSVSREKKERFSLILESASTNQTSMYLCASSRPGQGVVEQYFGPGTRLTVT.